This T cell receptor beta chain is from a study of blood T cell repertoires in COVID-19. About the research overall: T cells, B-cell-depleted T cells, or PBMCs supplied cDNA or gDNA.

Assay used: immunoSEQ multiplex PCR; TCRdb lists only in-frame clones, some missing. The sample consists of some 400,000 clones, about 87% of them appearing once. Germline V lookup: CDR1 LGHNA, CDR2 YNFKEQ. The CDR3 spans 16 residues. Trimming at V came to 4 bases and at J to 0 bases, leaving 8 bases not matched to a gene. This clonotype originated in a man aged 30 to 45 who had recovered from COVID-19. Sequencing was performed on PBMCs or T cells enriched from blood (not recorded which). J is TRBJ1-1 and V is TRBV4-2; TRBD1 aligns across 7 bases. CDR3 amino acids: CASSRDSLAMNTEAFF. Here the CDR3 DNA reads TGTGCCAGCAGCCGGGACAGCCTTGCCATGAACACTGAAGCTTTCTTT.